Listed below are T cell receptor beta chains from one sample, sequenced in a study of T-cell memory formation after mild COVID-19. TCRdb analysed the 5' RACE reads with MiXCR anew, one entry per CDR3 protein. The sample includes roughly 250,000 distinct CDR3 sequences, around 15% seen only once; the top ten take around 3.8%. Specimen: PBMCs or a T cell subset sorted from them (not recorded which). These receptor sequences come from a man aged 18 to 29 who had mild COVID-19 (a few samples of this study predate the infection). Cell type and time point are not known. The CDR3 runs from the conserved cysteine through the conserved F or W. The order of the fields is D gene, J gene, clone size, V gene, CDR3 DNA, CDR3 protein. A D gene is named only where the DNA matches it firmly. Size is stated for part of the rows, as once, few or many counts, or as a class when the clone is expanded.

NA | TRBJ2-6 | once | TRBV28 | TGTGCCAGCCGAGCCAGACACTCTGGGGCCAACGTCCTGACTTTC | CASRARHSGANVLTF
NA | TRBJ1-1 | NA | TRBV27 | TGTGCCAGCAGTCTCGATAGGGCAGGGGTATATACTGAAGCTTTCTTT | CASSLDRAGVYTEAFF
NA | TRBJ2-1 | many | TRBV5-6 | TGTGCCAGCAGCTTCGCCCTCGATGAGCAGTTCTTC | CASSFALDEQFF
NA | TRBJ2-1 | NA | TRBV5-1 | TGCGCCAGCAGCTTGGCGCCTACCCTTGAGCAGTTCTTC | CASSLAPTLEQFF
NA | TRBJ1-2 | few | TRBV7-2 | TGTGCCAGCAGCTTAGGGCCGAGGAGCTTC | CASSLGPRSF
TRBD1 | TRBJ2-7 | few | TRBV5-6 | TGTGCCAGCACAATGGATTCTAGGACAGGGCAGCATCCATCCTACGAGCAGTACTTC | CASTMDSRTGQHPSYEQYF
TRBD2 | TRBJ2-2 | many | TRBV15 | TGTGCCACCAGCACTCGGCCCGGGGGGAACGAAGGCACCGGGGAGCTGTTTTTT | CATSTRPGGNEGTGELFF
NA | TRBJ1-5 | many | TRBV9 | TGTGCCAGCAGCGTACATGGGCAGGACAATCAGCCCCAGCATTTT | CASSVHGQDNQPQHF
NA | TRBJ2-6 | many | TRBV7-3 | TGTGCCAGCAGGGACGGTACTGCGGGGGCCAACGTCCTGACTTTC | CASRDGTAGANVLTF
NA | TRBJ1-1 | many | TRBV7-2 | TGTGCCAGCAGCTTAGAAAAGGGAGGGATCACTGAAGCTTTCTTT | CASSLEKGGITEAFF
NA | TRBJ1-1 | NA | TRBV6-5 | TGTGCCAGCAAAGACAGGACCACTGAAGCTTTCTTT | CASKDRTTEAFF
TRBD2 | TRBJ2-5 | few | TRBV20-1 | TGCAGTGCTAGTAGCGGGGGGATAGAGACCCAGTACTTC | CSASSGGIETQYF
NA | TRBJ2-7 | NA | TRBV18 | TGTGCCAGCTCACCACCAGCAGGGGCCTACGAGCAGTACTTC | CASSPPAGAYEQYF
NA | TRBJ1-1 | NA | TRBV18 | TGTGCCAGCTCACCACGGACCCCAGGGGCCACTGAAGCTTTCTTT | CASSPRTPGATEAFF
TRBD1 | TRBJ1-1 | NA | TRBV27 | TGTGCCAGCAGTAAGAGACAGGGGAACACTGAAGCTTTCTTT | CASSKRQGNTEAFF
TRBD1 | TRBJ2-3 | few | TRBV7-8 | TGTGCCAGCAGCTCCCGACCCGACAGGGCTCGCACAGATACGCAGTATTTT | CASSSRPDRARTDTQYF
NA | TRBJ1-5 | NA | TRBV7-9 | TGTGCCAGCAACTCGCCTCTGCGAAAGGGGCAGCCCCAGCATTTT | CASNSPLRKGQPQHF
TRBD1 | TRBJ1-3 | NA | TRBV10-3 | TGTGCCATAGGGCGGGACAGGAACACCATATATTTT | CAIGRDRNTIYF
NA | TRBJ2-2 | few | TRBV3-1 | TGTGCCAGCAACCCCTACGGGCCTGACACCGGGGAGCTGTTTTTT | CASNPYGPDTGELFF
TRBD1 | TRBJ1-2 | many | TRBV6-5 | TGTGCCAGCAGACGGACAGGGGGCACCTATGGCTACACCTTC | CASRRTGGTYGYTF
NA | TRBJ1-2 | NA | TRBV7-2 | TGTGCCAGCAGCGACCAGGGGTTAGGCTACACCTTC | CASSDQGLGYTF
NA | TRBJ2-3 | NA | TRBV12-3/TRBV12-4 | TGTGCCAGCAGGTCTCGGGGACCAGATACGCAGTATTTT | CASRSRGPDTQYF
NA | TRBJ2-1 | NA | TRBV6-1 | TGTGCCAGCAGCAACCTCCCGAGTTACGAGCAGTTCTTC | CASSNLPSYEQFF
TRBD1 | TRBJ1-1 | NA | TRBV10-3 | TGTGCCATCAGTCAAAGACAGGGGACGACTTTCTTT | CAISQRQGTTFF
NA | TRBJ2-5 | NA | TRBV7-6 | TGTGCCAGCAGCTTAGAAATTATGCGAGAGACCCAGTACTTC | CASSLEIMRETQYF
TRBD1 | TRBJ1-2 | few | TRBV4-1 | TGCGCCAGCAGCCAAGCCGGGACAGGTTTAAACTATGGCTACACCTTC | CASSQAGTGLNYGYTF